Below, one TCR beta chain is given with its context. Germline CDR1 GTSNPN, CDR2 SVGIG (reference sequence). The CDR3 spans 15 residues. The ends were cut back, 2 bases at V and 2 bases at J, with 15 bases in the middle. These data come from a study of T-cell memory formation after mild COVID-19. Study information: TCR clustering was largely donor specific.

TCRdb fed the 5' RACE reads into MiXCR, producing one record per CDR3 protein. The sample contains hundreds of thousands of distinct CDR3 sequences, around 27% of which appear only once. The chain couples TRBV30 to TRBJ1-1; possibly TRBD1 for D (5 bases). The sample taken for sequencing was PBMCs or a T cell subset sorted from them (not recorded which). The receptor comes from an adult woman who had mild COVID-19 (a few samples of this study predate the infection). Cell type and time point are not known. The CDR3 DNA is TGTGCCTGGAGTTCCCCGGGACGGAAAAACACTGAAGCTTTCTTT. This codes for CAWSSPGRKNTEAFF.